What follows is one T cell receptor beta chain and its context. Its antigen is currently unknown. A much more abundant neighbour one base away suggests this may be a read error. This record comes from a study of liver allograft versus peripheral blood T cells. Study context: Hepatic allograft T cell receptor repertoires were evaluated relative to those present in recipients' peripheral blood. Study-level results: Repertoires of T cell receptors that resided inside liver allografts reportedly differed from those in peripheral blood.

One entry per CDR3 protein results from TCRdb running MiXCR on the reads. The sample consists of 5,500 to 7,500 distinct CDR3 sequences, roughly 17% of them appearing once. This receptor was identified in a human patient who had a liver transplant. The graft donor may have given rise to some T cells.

The CDR3 bases are TGTGCCAGCAGTTACTTCGGGACAGGGTTAGGGGACACTGAAGCTTTCTTT. Its translation is CASSYFGTGLGDTEAFF. This chain links TRBV6-6 with TRBJ1-1, with 9 bases identical to TRBD1. Trimming took 1 base from V and 3 from J; bases not matched to a gene: 9. CDR3 length equals 17 residues. In germline, CDR1 is MNHNY, CDR2 SVGAGI (reference sequence).